The 3 T cell receptor beta chains below all came from one sample that was sequenced in a study of blood T cell repertoires in COVID-19 (dated by TCRdb to the early 2020s). The library was generated by the immunoSEQ multiplex PCR assay. The table was pulled from immuneACCESS by TCRdb, which kept in-frame rearrangements only. Such tables lose some clones; where checked, under half of the loss comes from unresolved V genes, and the rest has no known cause. This sample is represented by around 150,000 clones; over 80% of them were singletons. Around 10% of the sample is in the top ten clones. Sequenced: peripheral blood. Receptors were obtained from an elderly woman with active or convalescent COVID-19.

This chain uses TRBV7-9 with TRBJ2-5; maybe TRBD1 (7 bases). V was trimmed by 5 bases and J by 4 bases, leaving 14 bases between them. Germline V lookup: CDR1 SEHNR, CDR2 FQNEAQ (reference sequence). The CDR3 has 14 amino acids. This chain's CDR3 is CASSDNRGGETQYF. In DNA form, the CDR3 reads TGTGCCAGCAGCGACAACAGGGGAGGAGAGACCCAGTACTTC.

The rearrangement joins TRBV19 to TRBJ1-3, with 8 bases matching TRBD1. Looked up from germline, CDR1 is LNHDA and CDR2 is SQIVND (reference sequence). The V gene end was trimmed by 5 bases and the J gene end by 2 bases; junction bases not matched to a gene: 5. The CDR3 spans 15 residues. The CDR3 is CASSLGQAAGNTIYF. CDR3 nucleotide sequence: TGTGCCAGTAGTTTGGGACAGGCTGCTGGAAACACCATATATTTT. The full variable domain, with the rest looked up from reference TRBV19 and TRBJ1-3, is DGGITQSPKYLFRKEGQNVTLSCEQNLNHDAMYWYRQDPGQGLRLIYYSQIVNDFQKGDIAEGYSVSREKKESFPLTVTSAQKNPTAFYLCASSLGQAAGNTIYFGEGSWLTVV.

The CDR3 DNA reads TGTGCCAGCAGCTTAGGCGGGACAGGGGTGGCGGGAAACACCATATATTTT. Protein: CASSLGGTGVAGNTIYF. The rearrangement joins TRBV11-2 to TRBJ1-3; TRBD1 matches at 10 bases. The CDR3 is made up of 17 amino acids. Germline V gene data show CDR1 as SGHAT and CDR2 as FQNNGV. V trimming: 1 base; J trimming: 4 bases; junction bases outside the gene matches: 7.